Shown below are 23 T cell receptor beta chains from a single sample sequenced in a study of OX40 agonist ivuxolimab in advanced cancers. The protocol was immunoSEQ multiplex PCR, while the TCRdb copy is restricted to in-frame clones and leaves out a portion. There are roughly 50,000 clones in the sample; about nine tenths occur only once, and less than 7.5% lies in the top ten. Sequenced material: CD4+ or CD8+ T cells sorted from blood, taken in a trial of the OX40 agonist ivuxolimab. The receptor set was obtained from an adult with an advanced solid tumor such as melanoma, head and neck, liver or kidney cancer.

The chain uses TRBV13 and TRBJ2-2; a possible D gene is TRBD1 (5 bases). Germline assignment: CDR1 PRHDT and CDR2 FYEKMQ (reference sequence). V dropped 0 bases and J dropped 3 bases, with 11 bases sitting between them. The CDR3 is 16 residues long. CDR3 sequence: CASSLGDTPDTGELFF. CDR3 bases: TGTGCCAGCAGCTTAGGGGACACACCAGACACCGGGGAGCTGTTTTTT.

The chain has TRBV7-6 and TRBJ2-3; D is ambiguous. Germline-derived CDR1 and CDR2 are SGHVS and FNYEAQ. The CDR3 runs 17 residues. Trimming removed 1 base at V and 0 bases at J, with 14 bases between. The CDR3 is CASSLVVDLASTDTQYF. As DNA, the CDR3 is TGTGCCAGCAGCTTAGTGGTCGATCTGGCTAGCACAGATACGCAGTATTTT.

The J gene is TRBJ2-4, the V gene TRBV5-6, with unresolved D. Germline CDR1 is SGHDT and CDR2 is YYEEEE. V gave up 4 bases and J gave up 9 bases, with 17 bases separating them. This CDR3 comprises 14 residues. The DNA for the CDR3 is TGTGCCAGCAGCGCTAAGACGGGCCTCGGCATTCAGTACTTC. This translates into CASSAKTGLGIQYF.

This clone has only one observation. The rearrangement uses TRBV2 and TRBJ2-5, with D perhaps matching TRBD2 (5 bases). CDR1 and CDR2 (germline): SNHLY, FYNNEI. Between the trimmed V and J ends, which lost 4 bases and 0 bases, there was a span of 9 bases. The CDR3 is 14 amino acids. CDR3 sequence: CASSGLNDQETQYF. The CDR3 DNA is TGTGCCAGCAGTGGACTAAACGACCAAGAGACCCAGTACTTC.

The rearrangement joins TRBV13 to TRBJ2-1; 7 bases are a match to TRBD1. After removal of 6 bases from V and 9 bases from J, the junction contained 8 bases not matched to a gene. Germline V gene data show CDR1 as PRHDT and CDR2 as FYEKMQ (reference sequence). The CDR3 runs to 13 residues. CDR3 sequence reads: CASRQGTVGEQFF. The CDR3 nucleotides are TGTGCCAGCAGACAAGGGACAGTGGGTGAGCAGTTCTTC.

This clone was detected only once. V gene TRBV2 combines with J gene TRBJ2-5, with D possibly being TRBD1 or TRBD2 (5 bases each). The germline V and J ends were trimmed by 10 bases and 1 base, with 16 bases remaining between them. Germline CDR1 and CDR2: SNHLY and FYNNEI. This CDR3 has 14 amino acids. The CDR3 DNA follows: TGTGCCATCGTCGGGACGGATCTCCAAGAGACCCAGTACTTC. Translating gives CAIVGTDLQETQYF.

The CDR3 DNA reads as TGTGCCAGTAGTATAGATCTATACGGTACCGGGGAGCTGTTTTTT. This codes for CASSIDLYGTGELFF. The chain carries TRBV19 and TRBJ2-2; D is undetermined. The germline V and J ends were trimmed by 0 bases and 5 bases, with 10 bases remaining between them. The CDR3 has 15 amino acids. Germline CDR1 is LNHDA and CDR2 is SQIVND (reference sequence).

V and J are TRBV4-1 and TRBJ1-1; possible D gene TRBD1, 5 bases. Germline-derived CDR1 and CDR2 are MGHRA and YSYEKL. The CDR3 runs to 15 residues. V lost 3 bases to trimming and J lost 6 bases, with 17 bases between them. In DNA form, the CDR3 reads TGCGCCAGCAGCCACTATGGGGAGGGGCTGCCTGAAGCTTTCTTT. This sequence encodes CASSHYGEGLPEAFF.

The sample holds one count of this clone. The rearrangement joins TRBV4-1 to TRBJ1-1; no clear D gene. V was clipped by 0 bases and J by 1 base, with 6 bases between them. Germline CDR1 and CDR2: MGHRA and YSYEKL. The CDR3 runs to 14 residues. CDR3 nucleotide sequence: TGCGCCAGCAGCCAAGACCTCGGGAACACTGAAGCTTTCTTT. It is translated as CASSQDLGNTEAFF.

This chain joins TRBV5-4 and TRBJ1-2; the match to TRBD1 covers 8 bases. The CDR3 loop spans 14 amino acids. Germline assignment: CDR1 SGHNT and CDR2 YYREEE (reference sequence). The trim removed 3 bases at V and 5 bases at J, leaving 6 bases unmatched. DNA of the CDR3: TGTGCCAGCAGCTGGGGGACAGGAGATTATGGCTACACCTTC. This sequence encodes CASSWGTGDYGYTF.

The V call is TRBV19, the J call TRBJ2-5, with TRBD2 identical over 7 bases. The V segment lost 10 bases and the J segment 0 bases; nucleotides outside the gene matches: 14. The CDR3 has 16 amino acids. Germline-derived CDR1 and CDR2 are LNHDA and SQIVND (reference sequence). CDR3 nucleotides: TGTGCCACCCGAAGTAGCGGGCTGACGTACCAAGAGACCCAGTACTTC. This encodes CATRSSGLTYQETQYF.

J is TRBJ2-7 and V is TRBV27, with D hard to call. CDR1 is MNHEY, CDR2 SMNVEV, per germline (reference sequence). CDR3 length: 14 residues. V gave up 4 bases and J gave up 3 bases, with 13 bases separating them. The CDR3: CASSSNPPGYEQYF. CDR3 nucleotides: TGTGCCAGCAGTTCTAACCCCCCAGGCTACGAGCAGTACTTC.

The chain carries TRBV11-2 and TRBJ2-7; TRBD1 matches at 7 bases. The germline CDR1 and CDR2 sequences are SGHAT and FQNNGV. The J segment lost 2 bases and the V segment lost 1 base, leaving 5 bases of the junction unmatched. The CDR3 runs 15 residues. The CDR3 protein is CASSLARDRAYEQYF. In DNA form, the CDR3 reads TGTGCCAGCAGCTTAGCCCGGGACAGAGCCTACGAGCAGTACTTC. The variable domain in full, completed from reference TRBV11-2 and TRBJ2-7, reads EAGVAQSPRYKIIEKRQSVAFWCNPISGHATLYWYQQILGQGPKLLIQFQNNGVVDDSQLPKDRFSAERLKGVDSTLKIQPAKLEDSAVYLCASSLARDRAYEQYFGPGTRLTVT.

The chain combines TRBV27 with TRBJ1-2; 8 bases fit TRBD1. The germline V gene has CDR1 MNHEY and CDR2 SMNVEV (reference sequence). The CDR3 consists of 17 residues. V trimming: 7 bases; J trimming: 6 bases; junction bases outside the gene matches: 19. CDR3 bases: TGTGCCAGCAAATCAGTCCACGCAGGGGGCGAAAAGGATGGCTACACCTTC. Amino acid sequence: CASKSVHAGGEKDGYTF.

This sequence joins TRBV7-8 and TRBJ1-1; 7 bases align to TRBD1. The CDR3 has 16 amino acids. Germline values: CDR1 SGHVS, CDR2 FQNEAQ. J lost 7 bases, V lost 1 base, and 12 bases had no gene match. The CDR3 here is CASSLERGQVNFEAFF. For the CDR3, the DNA is TGTGCCAGCAGCTTAGAGAGAGGACAGGTTAATTTTGAAGCTTTCTTT.

This chain links TRBV7-9 with TRBJ1-1, with 9 bases matching TRBD1. After removal of 5 bases from V and 5 bases from J, the junction contained 3 bases not matched to a gene. There are 13 residues in the CDR3. The germline CDR1 and CDR2 sequences are SEHNR and FQNEAQ (reference sequence). The CDR3 DNA reads as TGTGCCAGCAGCCCGACAGGGGGGACTGAAGCTTTCTTT. This gives the protein CASSPTGGTEAFF.

The gene calls are TRBV5-1 and TRBJ1-1; no clear D. V was trimmed by 0 bases and J by 1 base, leaving 7 bases between them. Germline CDR1 reads SGHRS; CDR2 reads YFSETQ. CDR3 length equals 14 residues. The CDR3 spells CASSLAPGNTEAFF. The CDR3 nucleotides read TGCGCCAGCAGCTTGGCCCCAGGGAACACTGAAGCTTTCTTT. Variable domain in full (rest from reference TRBV5-1 and TRBJ1-1): KAGVTQTPRYLIKTRGQQVTLSCSPISGHRSVSWYQQTPGQGLQFLFEYFSETQRNKGNFPGRFSGRQFSNSRSEMNVSTLELGDSALYLCASSLAPGNTEAFFGQGTRLTVV.

This clone was found a few times. The genes are TRBV5-1 and TRBJ2-5, with D possibly being TRBD1 (6 bases). The CDR3 spans 16 residues. CDR1 and CDR2 from the germline V gene are SGHRS and YFSETQ. V lost 2 bases and J lost 3, with 17 bases in between. CDR3 nucleotide sequence: TGCGCCAGCAGCTTTACAGGCCGGGACACCAAAGAGACCCAGTACTTC. Protein sequence: CASSFTGRDTKETQYF.

As concerns this clone: This sample also contains other DNA sequences that code for the same CDR3. The rearrangement uses TRBV30 and TRBJ1-1, with 7 bases aligning to TRBD1. Germline values: CDR1 GTSNPN, CDR2 SVGIG (reference sequence). V gave up 5 bases and J gave up 0 bases; unmatched junction bases: 3. This CDR3 is built from 13 residues. This chain's CDR3 is CAWLGQLNTEAFF. CDR3 in DNA: TGTGCCTGGCTGGGACAGTTGAACACTGAAGCTTTCTTT. The full variable domain, rest sourced from reference TRBV30 and TRBJ1-1, is SQTIHQWPATLVQPVGSPLSLECTVEGTSNPNLYWYRQAAGRGLQLLFYSVGIGQISSEVPQNLSASRPQDRQFILSSKKLLLSDSGFYLCAWLGQLNTEAFFGQGTRLTVV.

The chain recombines TRBV7-9 with TRBJ1-1; D unresolved. CDR1 SEHNR and CDR2 FQNEAQ come from the germline V gene (reference sequence). Between the trimmed V and J ends, which lost 4 bases and 1 base, there was a span of 10 bases. The CDR3 has 14 residues. CDR3 bases: TGTGCCAGCAGCTCGCCAGGCTCGAACACTGAAGCTTTCTTT. It encodes CASSSPGSNTEAFF.

In its sample, this clone was seen once. The chain uses TRBV27 and TRBJ2-7, with D possibly matching TRBD2 (6 bases). V was pared by 6 bases and J by 5 bases, with 17 bases between. Germline CDR1 MNHEY, CDR2 SMNVEV (reference sequence). This CDR3 is built from 14 residues. The CDR3: CASSRSTSLHEQYV. The CDR3 DNA sequence: TGTGCCAGCAGCCGGTCGACTAGTCTACACGAGCAGTACGTC.

This clone appeared a single time. This sequence joins TRBV21-1 and TRBJ2-7; the DNA was not used to check the table's D call, TRBD2. TRBV21-1 is a pseudogene segment. This CDR3 contains 15 residues. CDR3 in DNA: TGTGCCAGCAGCGAAGGGGGGTCTAGCGGAATCGAGCAGTACGTC. It encodes CASSEGGSSGIEQYV.

The rearrangement links TRBV19 to TRBJ1-6; D uncertain. Germline V lookup: CDR1 LNHDA, CDR2 SQIVND (reference sequence). The CDR3 extends over 13 amino acids. V lost 3 bases and J 6 bases, leaving 6 bases between the germline ends. DNA for the CDR3: TGTGCCAGTAGTATCAGTATTAATTCACCCCTCCACTTT. It specifies CASSISINSPLHF.